The next 31 T cell receptor beta chains were all read from a single sample in a study of Ad26.COV2.S vaccination and SARS-CoV-2 variants. Only in-frame clones appear in the TCRdb table, and some are missing; sequencing was by immunoSEQ multiplex PCR. The sample holds 350,000 to 450,000 clones, about 92% seen once. Sequences were derived from peripheral blood, sampled after recovery from COVID-19. The receptors here all came from a human donor who had recovered from COVID-19.

The chain is built from TRBV28 and TRBJ2-7; 7 nucleotides align to TRBD2. Trimming took 3 bases from V and 3 from J; bases not matched to a gene: 5. Germline V CDR1 and CDR2: MDHEN, SYDVKM. The CDR3 runs to 14 residues. The CDR3: CASSFNGGVYEQYF. Here the CDR3 DNA reads TGTGCCAGCAGTTTTAATGGGGGGGTCTACGAGCAGTACTTC.

The rearrangement uses TRBV7-2 and TRBJ2-7; tentative D call: TRBD1 (5 bases). CDR1 is SGHTA and CDR2 is FQGNSA in the germline V gene. Deletions cut 0 bases from V and 6 bases from J, with 15 bases between. The CDR3 covers 15 residues. CDR3 sequence: CASSLAGQGWSEQYF. CDR3 coding DNA: TGTGCCAGCAGCTTAGCGGGTCAGGGCTGGAGCGAGCAGTACTTC.

The chain links TRBV5-1 to TRBJ1-1; D remains unclear. The CDR3 has 13 amino acids. Germline V lookup: CDR1 SGHRS, CDR2 YFSETQ. Trimming stripped 5 bases from V and 10 bases from J, with 18 bases between. The CDR3 region is CASSPGEGSVAFF. The CDR3 DNA reads TGCGCCAGCAGTCCTGGCGAGGGTAGTGTAGCTTTCTTT.

This sequence joins TRBV5-1 and TRBJ1-2; 9 positions agree with TRBD1. The J segment lost 5 bases and the V segment lost 6 bases, leaving 5 bases of the junction unmatched. Germline V gene data show CDR1 as SGHRS and CDR2 as YFSETQ. The CDR3 loop spans 13 amino acids. CDR3 bases: TGCGCCAGCACCCTAGGACAGGGGTATGGCTACACCTTC. Protein product: CASTLGQGYGYTF.

CDR3 coding DNA: TGTGCCAGCACAGCGGCCCCTGCAGGTGAGCAGTTCTTC. It encodes CASTAAPAGEQFF. The chain combines TRBV6-6 with TRBJ2-1, with D perhaps TRBD2 (5 bases). The CDR3 consists of 13 residues. Germline lookup yields CDR1 MNHNY and CDR2 SVGAGI (reference sequence). The V end lost 7 bases, the J end lost 9 bases, and 16 bases lay between the germline ends.

The chain employs TRBV6-2 or TRBV6-3 and TRBJ2-3; no clear D. This CDR3 comprises 13 residues. V lost 4 bases to trimming and J lost 2 bases, with 7 bases between them. Germline CDR1 MNHEY, CDR2 SVGEGT. The CDR3 spells CASSWTFTDTQYF. The CDR3 region has the DNA TGTGCCAGCAGTTGGACCTTCACAGATACGCAGTATTTT.

This clone occurred once. This chain joins TRBV6-5 and TRBJ1-5; D might be TRBD1 (5 bases). The V end was cut by 6 bases, the J end by 10 bases, with 10 bases between. The length of the CDR3 is 11 residues. Germline CDR1 reads MNHEY; CDR2 reads SVGAGI. This CDR3 reads CASRGTEPQHF. The CDR3 DNA follows: TGTGCCAGCAGGGGGACGGAACCCCAGCATTTT.

The V call is TRBV16, the J call TRBJ2-1, with D hard to call. Trimming removed 2 bases at V and 7 bases at J, with 18 bases between. The CDR3 spans 16 residues. Germline CDR1 is KGHSY and CDR2 is FQNENV. CDR3 loop: CASSQRPAQKGNEQFF. The CDR3 DNA reads TGTGCCAGCAGCCAACGCCCAGCACAAAAGGGTAATGAGCAGTTCTTC. Full variable domain (missing parts from reference TRBV16 and TRBJ2-1): GEEVAQTPKHLVRGEGQKAKLYCAPIKGHSYVFWYQQVLKNEFKFLISFQNENVFDETGMPKERFSAKCLPNSPCSLEIQATKLEDSAVYFCASSQRPAQKGNEQFFGPGTRLTVL.

The V and J genes are TRBV11-1 and TRBJ2-5; maybe TRBD1 (5 bases). CDR3 length equals 14 residues. Between the trimmed V and J ends, which lost 3 bases and 2 bases, there was a span of 10 bases. Germline assignment: CDR1 SGHAT and CDR2 FQDESV (reference sequence). CDR3 in amino acids: CASSFRQTQETQYF. CDR3 coding DNA: TGTGCCAGCAGCTTCCGACAGACTCAAGAGACCCAGTACTTC.

This clone came up once. The chain is built from TRBV10-3 and TRBJ2-5; D is unclear. The V gene's germline CDR1 is ENHRY and CDR2 SYGVKD. CDR3 length equals 13 residues. Trimming pared 10 bases from V and 5 bases from J, leaving 17 bases between. The CDR3 region has the DNA TGTGCCACCTCCGCCGGTCAGAAGGAGACCCAGTACTTC. As protein: CATSAGQKETQYF.

The rearrangement links TRBV7-2 to TRBJ2-5; 7 bases line up with TRBD2. Trimming cost V 3 bases and J 5 bases; bases outside gene matches: 15. Germline loops: CDR1 SGHTA, CDR2 FQGNSA. The CDR3 spans 17 residues. The CDR3 DNA follows: TGTGCCAGCAGCTTCGCCTTGGTTGCGGGGGTCGGGGAGACCCAGTACTTC. This gives the protein CASSFALVAGVGETQYF.

For the CDR3, the DNA is TGTGCCAGCAGCGGTAGGAAAATCTATGGCTACACCTTC. Translation gives CASSGRKIYGYTF. The chain has TRBV2 and TRBJ1-2, with unresolved D. The CDR3 extends over 13 amino acids. Germline CDR1 is SNHLY and CDR2 is FYNNEI. Trimming took off 6 bases at V and 4 bases at J, with 12 bases between the two ends. The entire variable domain, with the rest obtained from reference TRBV2 and TRBJ1-2, is as follows: EPEVTQTPSHQVTQMGQEVILRCVPISNHLYFYWYRQILGQKVEFLVSFYNNEISEKSEIFDDQFSVERPDGSNFTLKIRSTKLEDSAMYFCASSGRKIYGYTFGSGTRLTVV.

CDR3 protein: CASSTGGHEQYF. The CDR3 nucleotides are TGTGCCAGCAGTACCGGGGGCCACGAGCAGTACTTC. The chain carries TRBV11-2 and TRBJ2-7; D might be TRBD1 or TRBD2, each matching 6 bases. The CDR3 has 12 residues. The germline CDR1 and CDR2 sequences are SGHAT and FQNNGV. V lost 6 bases and J lost 5, with 11 bases in between. Supplemented by reference TRBV11-2 and TRBJ2-7, the full variable domain reads EAGVAQSPRYKIIEKRQSVAFWCNPISGHATLYWYQQILGQGPKLLIQFQNNGVVDDSQLPKDRFSAERLKGVDSTLKIQPAKLEDSAVYLCASSTGGHEQYFGPGTRLTVT.

The chain combines TRBV4-1 with TRBJ2-3, with 10 bases aligning to TRBD2. This CDR3 has 17 amino acids. Germline CDR1 is MGHRA and CDR2 is YSYEKL. The trim removed 8 bases at V and 2 bases at J, leaving 13 bases unmatched. The CDR3 DNA follows: TGCGCCAGCGAACTAGCGGGGAGTTCTATCTCCACAGATACGCAGTATTTT. Encoded protein: CASELAGSSISTDTQYF.

V is TRBV7-2 and J is TRBJ2-3; TRBD2 might be the D (6 bases). Per germline, CDR1 SGHTA and CDR2 FQGNSA. The V end was cut by 6 bases, the J end by 8 bases, with 12 bases between. The CDR3 runs 12 residues. The chain's CDR3 is CASSPTGGTQYF. CDR3 bases: TGTGCCAGCAGTCCTACCGGGGGTACGCAGTATTTT.

This rearrangement joins TRBV27 to TRBJ2-3; possibly TRBD2 for D (6 bases). V gave up 3 bases and J gave up 4 bases, with 11 bases separating them. CDR1 MNHEY and CDR2 SMNVEV come from the germline V gene (reference sequence). The CDR3 has 14 residues. The CDR3 sequence: CASSLWGVSDTQYF. The CDR3 nucleotides are TGTGCCAGCAGTTTGTGGGGGGTTTCAGATACGCAGTATTTT.

The V and J genes are TRBV15 and TRBJ1-2; 7 nucleotides agree with TRBD1. CDR3 size: 16 residues. Germline lookup yields CDR1 LNHNV and CDR2 YYDKDF (reference sequence). With 3 bases clipped from V and 0 bases from J, the junction kept 7 bases outside the gene matches. The CDR3, as DNA: TGTGCCACCAGCAGCGGACAGGACCTTGCTAACTATGGCTACACCTTC. This sequence encodes CATSSGQDLANYGYTF.

V gene TRBV9 combines with J gene TRBJ2-3; 8 nucleotides match TRBD2. Trimming removed 0 bases from V and 5 bases from J; junction bases left unmatched: 8. Germline-derived CDR1 and CDR2 are SGDLS and YYNGEE. This CDR3 is built from 16 residues. The DNA of the CDR3 is TGTGCCAGCAGCGTAGGGGGAGCGGGGGAAGGAGATACGCAGTATTTT. Amino acids: CASSVGGAGEGDTQYF.

This chain joins TRBV13 and TRBJ1-1, with TRBD1 as a possible D gene (5 bases). Trimming took 5 bases from V and 10 from J, leaving 14 bases between them. The germline CDR1 and CDR2 sequences are PRHDT and FYEKMQ (reference sequence). This CDR3 region has 12 residues. CDR3 loop: CASSDSGSAAFF. In nucleotides, the CDR3 is TGTGCCAGCAGCGATTCAGGGAGCGCAGCTTTCTTT.

The V gene is TRBV12-3 or TRBV12-4, the J gene TRBJ1-2; TRBD1 might be the D (5 bases). The CDR3 sequence is 13 residues long. The V end lost 4 bases, the J end lost 3 bases, and 9 bases lay between the germline ends. For the CDR3, the DNA is TGTGCCAGCAGTTCGGACATTCACTATGGCTACACCTTC. Translating gives CASSSDIHYGYTF.

The chain carries TRBV12-5 and TRBJ1-3; D remains unclear. Deletions cut 0 bases from V and 0 bases from J, with 15 bases between. CDR3 length equals 18 residues. Germline CDR1 is LGHNT and CDR2 is FRNRAP. The CDR3 DNA sequence: TGTGCTAGTGGTTTGGTACTGGGCACGGCGAGCTCTGGAAACACCATATATTTT. The encoded protein is CASGLVLGTASSGNTIYF.

The chain joins TRBV25-1 to TRBJ1-4, with a tentative D call TRBD1 (6 bases). V dropped 5 bases and J dropped 6 bases, with 16 bases sitting between them. Germline V lookup: CDR1 MGHDK, CDR2 SYGVNS. CDR3 length equals 15 residues. The CDR3 is CASSYTTGKDEKLFF. In DNA form, the CDR3 reads TGTGCCAGCAGTTATACCACAGGGAAGGATGAAAAACTGTTTTTT.

The chain employs TRBV19 and TRBJ1-2, with D possibly TRBD1 on 5 matching bases. Germline assignment: CDR1 LNHDA and CDR2 SQIVND (reference sequence). This CDR3 comprises 16 residues. V lost 4 bases and J lost 1, with 16 bases in between. In DNA, the CDR3 is TGTGCCAGTAGTACCCCGCGTAGGGGACTTAACTATGGCTACACCTTC. This sequence encodes CASSTPRRGLNYGYTF.

This clone was recorded once. This rearrangement joins TRBV7-2 to TRBJ2-2; 10 bases map to TRBD2. The CDR3 is 18 residues long. In germline, CDR1 is SGHTA, CDR2 FQGNSA. The J segment lost 3 bases and the V segment lost 4 bases, leaving 11 bases of the junction unmatched. CDR3 in amino acids: CASSSSERGGLDTGELFF. Here the CDR3 DNA reads TGTGCCAGCAGCTCGTCTGAGCGGGGGGGCCTTGACACCGGGGAGCTGTTTTTT.

V usage is TRBV13 and J usage is TRBJ2-3; 7 bases are shared with TRBD2. With 5 bases clipped from V and 3 bases from J, the junction kept 8 bases outside the gene matches. The V gene's germline CDR1 is PRHDT and CDR2 FYEKMQ (reference sequence). CDR3 length: 15 residues. The CDR3: CASSPQAGKTDTQYF. Written as DNA, the CDR3 is TGTGCCAGCAGCCCCCAAGCGGGGAAAACAGATACGCAGTATTTT.

This rearrangement joins TRBV10-1 to TRBJ2-2; D remains ambiguous. The V gene's germline CDR1 is WNHNN and CDR2 SYGVQD (reference sequence). Trimming shortened V by 5 bases and J by 4 bases, and 8 bases separated the two germline ends. This CDR3 spans 13 amino acids. The CDR3 loop reads CASSMAPTGELFF. The CDR3 nucleotides read TGCGCCAGCAGTATGGCACCCACCGGGGAGCTGTTTTTT.

This chain joins TRBV3-1 (or the pseudogene TRBV3-2) and TRBJ2-7; 9 bases are a match to TRBD2. Germline V CDR1 and CDR2: LGHDT, YNNKEL (reference sequence). CDR3 length equals 14 residues. The J segment lost 8 bases and the V segment lost 0 bases, leaving 5 bases of the junction unmatched. In nucleotides, the CDR3 is TGTGCCAGCAGCCAAGAACCCAGCGGGGGGAAGCAGTACTTC. Protein: CASSQEPSGGKQYF.

The V and J genes are TRBV6-5 and TRBJ2-5; D not certain. This CDR3 has 12 residues. CDR1 is MNHEY and CDR2 is SVGAGI in the germline V gene. Deletions cut 7 bases from V and 4 bases from J, with 10 bases between. The CDR3 DNA is TGTGCCAGCACCTCCAACCGAGAGACCCAGTACTTC. This sequence encodes CASTSNRETQYF.

The V call is TRBV10-2, the J call TRBJ1-2; 10 nucleotides match TRBD1. Germline V gives CDR1 WSHSY, CDR2 SAAADI. V shed 8 bases and J 4 bases; nucleotides not matched to a gene: 4. The CDR3 is 13 amino acids. The DNA for the CDR3 is TGCGCCAGCGGGGACAGGGGCTTCTATGGCTACACCTTC. Translated: CASGDRGFYGYTF.

This rearrangement joins TRBV6-2 or TRBV6-3 to TRBJ1-1; the D is unclear. The V end was cut by 6 bases, the J end by 0 bases, with 8 bases between. This CDR3 has 13 residues. The germline V gene has CDR1 MNHEY and CDR2 SVGEGT. This CDR3 is CASSVAMNTEAFF. CDR3 bases: TGTGCCAGCAGCGTAGCTATGAACACTGAAGCTTTCTTT.

This clone was seen at least ten times. The chain combines TRBV6-6 with TRBJ1-1; 8 bases agree with TRBD1. V lost 5 bases, J lost 6 bases, and 8 bases stayed unmatched. This CDR3 has 14 amino acids. Germline CDR1 reads MNHNY; CDR2 reads SVGAGI (reference sequence). CDR3 sequence: CASSPGPDRAEAFF. The DNA of the CDR3 is TGTGCCAGCAGTCCAGGCCCGGACAGGGCTGAAGCTTTCTTT.